These T cell receptor beta chains were read from a single sample in a study of T-cell reconstitution after alpha-beta-depleted transplantation in children. TCRdb used MiXCR to reprocess the PCR reads, holding one entry per CDR3 protein. The data contain hundreds of thousands of distinct CDR3 sequences, approximately 16% of them singletons. The material was PBMCs from the stem cell graft donor, obtained from the stem cell graft. These receptor sequences come from a human donor who donated a stem cell graft to a child with acute myeloid leukemia. Each CDR3 is given with its conserved first and last residue. Each record gives: clone size, J gene, V gene, D gene, CDR3 protein, CDR3 DNA. A D gene is named only where the DNA matches it firmly. Clone size is stated in some rows and not others, as once, few, many or a class when expanded.

many | TRBJ1-5 | TRBV20-1 | TRBD1 | CSARGPGGGNQPQHF | TGCAGTGCTAGAGGTCCAGGGGGGGGAAATCAGCCCCAGCATTTT
many | TRBJ2-7 | TRBV12-3/TRBV12-4 | TRBD1 | CASSLSGQGLYEQYF | TGTGCCAGCAGTTTATCAGGACAGGGATTGTACGAGCAGTACTTC
many | TRBJ2-7 | TRBV20-1 | . | CSAREVTTTGTDLTYEQYF | TGCAGTGCTAGAGAGGTCACTACTACCGGGACCGATTTAACCTACGAGCAGTACTTC
. | TRBJ2-5 | TRBV20-1 | TRBD2 | CSARKMLAGGGETQYF | TGCAGTGCTAGAAAGATGCTAGCGGGGGGCGGAGAGACCCAGTACTTC
few | TRBJ2-1 | TRBV5-1 | TRBD2 | CASSLDGRGVQFF | TGCGCCAGCAGCTTGGATGGTCGGGGGGTGCAGTTCTTC
. | TRBJ1-1 | TRBV5-1 | . | CASSLDGVMDTEAFF | TGCGCCAGCAGCTTGGATGGCGTGATGGACACTGAAGCTTTCTTT
many | TRBJ2-1 | TRBV20-1 | TRBD2 | CSARAGGLKNEQFF | TGCAGTGCTAGAGCGGGGGGGCTCAAGAATGAGCAGTTCTTC
many | TRBJ1-2 | TRBV29-1 | TRBD1 | CSVRGQLSYGYTF | TGCAGCGTCCGGGGACAGCTAAGCTATGGCTACACCTTC
. | TRBJ1-2 | TRBV20-1 | TRBD1 | CSAREDRRVRDGYTF | TGCAGTGCTAGAGAGGACAGGCGGGTTCGGGATGGCTACACCTTC
. | TRBJ2-7 | TRBV12-3/TRBV12-4 | . | CASSLAGTQSYEQYF | TGTGCCAGCAGTTTAGCAGGGACACAATCCTACGAGCAGTACTTC
many | TRBJ2-1 | TRBV5-6 | . | CASSLAGEQYNEQFF | TGTGCCAGCAGCTTGGCCGGGGAACAATACAATGAGCAGTTCTTC